What follows are 20 T cell receptor beta chains derived from one specimen sequenced in a study of patients and donors after allogeneic stem cell transplantation. TCRdb passed the RT-PCR reads through MiXCR, listing each CDR3 protein once. The sample holds 8,000 to 10,000 distinct CDR3 sequences, more than 4.5% seen once. The sample consisted of blood, either unsorted or a sorted T cell fraction (not recorded which). The source of these receptors is a human donor who was either an allogeneic HSCT recipient or a stem cell or donor lymphocyte infusion donor (not recorded which). It is not recorded whose cells these are; they may come from a transplant donor.

V and J are TRBV29-1 and TRBJ1-2; no firm D call. This CDR3 is built from 12 residues. Germline V gene sequence: CDR1 SQVTM, CDR2 ANQGSEA. Trimming took off 3 bases at V and 10 bases at J, with 15 bases between the two ends. The chain's CDR3 is CSVDRKLGAYTF. The DNA for the CDR3 is TGCAGCGTTGACAGAAAACTAGGAGCCTACACCTTC.

Ten or more counts support this clonotype. V is TRBV6-1 and J is TRBJ2-7; D call uncertain. The CDR3 loop spans 13 amino acids. Germline values: CDR1 MNHNS, CDR2 SASEGT. The V gene lost 8 bases and the J gene lost 4 bases, with 15 bases spanning the gap. CDR3 nucleotides: TGTGCCAGCCGAGTCTTCGGAAGGTACGAGCAGTACTTC. The encoded protein is CASRVFGRYEQYF.

This clonotype was observed at least ten times. The J gene is TRBJ2-2, the V gene TRBV12-3 or TRBV12-4; D is perhaps TRBD1 (6 bases). V was cut by 5 bases and J by 6 bases, with 10 bases left in between. CDR3 size: 13 residues. CDR3: CASSRQVSGELFF. DNA for the CDR3: TGTGCCAGCAGTAGACAGGTCTCCGGGGAGCTGTTTTTT.

This clonotype was seen only a few times. V and J are TRBV6-5 and TRBJ2-7; no definite D call. The V end lost 8 bases, the J end lost 6 bases, and 11 bases lay between the germline ends. Germline-derived CDR1 and CDR2 are MNHEY and SVGAGI. The CDR3 has 11 amino acids. DNA for the CDR3: TGTGCCAGCTCGAAGGTCGGCGAGCAGTACTTC. This encodes CASSKVGEQYF.

This clonotype was seen at least ten times. The chain combines TRBV20-1 with TRBJ1-1; 8 nucleotides line up with TRBD1. J lost 4 bases, V lost 3 bases, and 10 bases had no gene match. Germline V gene sequence: CDR1 DFQATT, CDR2 SNEGSKA (reference sequence). CDR3 length: 15 amino acids. Here the CDR3 reads CSARNDRGSGTEAFF. The DNA for the CDR3 is TGCAGTGCTAGGAATGACAGGGGATCGGGCACTGAAGCTTTCTTT.

The chain combines TRBV20-1 with TRBJ2-7; 7 bases line up with TRBD1. CDR1 is DFQATT and CDR2 is SNEGSKA in the germline V gene (reference sequence). Trimming took 0 bases from V and 7 from J; bases not matched to a gene: 9. There are 14 residues in the CDR3. In DNA form, the CDR3 reads TGCAGTGCTAGAGATTGGGGACAGATAGTGGAGCAGTACTTC. This translates into CSARDWGQIVEQYF.

This clonotype was detected many times. The chain combines TRBV28 with TRBJ1-5; D not certain. The ends were cut back, 3 bases at V and 5 bases at J, with 14 bases in the middle. CDR3 length: 15 amino acids. CDR1 is MDHEN, CDR2 SYDVKM, per germline. CDR3 sequence (DNA): TGTGCCAGCAGTTTCAACCCCGGACGCTATCAGCCCCAGCATTTT. This encodes CASSFNPGRYQPQHF.

Ten or more counts support this clonotype. The rearrangement uses TRBV2 and TRBJ2-1; a weak D match, TRBD2 (6 bases). The CDR3 is 15 residues long. V was trimmed by 5 bases and J by 14 bases, leaving 25 bases between them. Germline values: CDR1 SNHLY, CDR2 FYNNEI. The CDR3 loop reads CASSPGDSLSQRKFF. The CDR3 coding sequence is TGTGCCAGCAGTCCGGGGGACTCCTTATCGCAGAGGAAGTTCTTC.

The V gene is TRBV6-2 or TRBV6-3, the J gene TRBJ2-7, with TRBD1 matching 9 bases. The V gene's germline CDR1 is MNHEY and CDR2 SVGEGT. Trimming cost V 8 bases and J 1 base; bases outside gene matches: 6. The CDR3 contains 14 residues. CDR3 coding DNA: TGTGCCAGCGCGCCGGGACAGGGTTCCTACGAGCAGTACTTC. It codes for CASAPGQGSYEQYF.

This clonotype was detected ten times or more. The gene calls are TRBV6-2 or TRBV6-3 and TRBJ2-2; 14 bases match TRBD2. J gave up 7 bases and V 6 bases, and 4 bases lay outside the gene matches. The CDR3 totals 15 residues. Germline CDR1 and CDR2: MNHEY and SVGEGT. The CDR3 bases are TGTGCCAGCAGAAGAGGGACTAGCGGGAGCGGGGAGCTGTTTTTT. This sequence encodes CASRRGTSGSGELFF.

This clonotype has a count of ten or more. The chain couples TRBV2 to TRBJ1-1; TRBD1 is a possible D gene (5 bases). Trimming left V 6 bases short and J 4 bases short, with 21 bases between. Germline lookup yields CDR1 SNHLY and CDR2 FYNNEI. This CDR3 is built from 16 residues. Written as DNA, the CDR3 is TGTGCCAGCAGCGAACATAGTGGCGTAAGGGGCACTGAAGCTTTCTTT. This codes for CASSEHSGVRGTEAFF.

This rearrangement joins TRBV2 to TRBJ2-7; a possible D gene is TRBD1 (6 bases). The CDR3 covers 13 residues. Germline lookup yields CDR1 SNHLY and CDR2 FYNNEI. Trimming left V 2 bases short and J 3 bases short, with 8 bases between. The CDR3 protein is CASSEQGIYEQYF. Written as DNA, the CDR3 is TGTGCCAGCAGTGAACAGGGGATCTACGAGCAGTACTTC.

This clonotype showed up many times. V gene TRBV20-1 combines with J gene TRBJ1-2; D gene ambiguous. Trimming shortened V by 1 base and J by 8 bases, and 14 bases separated the two germline ends. CDR3 length: 13 amino acids. Germline V gives CDR1 DFQATT, CDR2 SNEGSKA (reference sequence). The CDR3 loop is CSARVRTPTGYTF. The DNA for the CDR3 is TGCAGTGCTAGAGTAAGGACGCCCACGGGCTACACCTTC.

This chain links TRBV18 with TRBJ2-1; 12 bases match TRBD2. With V trimmed by 6 bases and J by 10 bases, 4 bases remained unmatched. The CDR3 runs to 13 residues. Per the germline V gene, CDR1 is KGHSH and CDR2 is LQKENI. The CDR3 is CASSPLAGGEQFF. The CDR3 nucleotides read TGTGCCAGCTCCCCCCTAGCGGGGGGGGAGCAGTTCTTC.

This clonotype was detected many times. The chain has TRBV7-2 and TRBJ2-5; 7 bases are shared with TRBD2. J was trimmed by 7 bases and V by 5 bases; bases with no gene match: 10. Germline V gene data show CDR1 as SGHTA and CDR2 as FQGNSA. This CDR3 comprises 14 residues. CDR3 region: CASSVGLGLGTQYF. CDR3 in DNA: TGTGCCAGCAGCGTAGGACTAGGCCTGGGGACCCAGTACTTC.

This clonotype was picked up many times. The rearrangement joins TRBV2 to TRBJ2-1, with 10 nucleotides matching TRBD2. CDR3 size: 15 residues. J lost 1 base, V lost 6 bases, and 3 bases had no gene match. CDR1 and CDR2 (germline): SNHLY, FYNNEI. This chain's CDR3 is CASSQLAGSYNEQFF. The DNA for the CDR3 is TGTGCCAGCAGCCAACTAGCGGGATCCTACAATGAGCAGTTCTTC.

This clonotype is classed as medium-sized. The genes are TRBV27 and TRBJ2-2, with D possibly matching TRBD2 (6 bases). The CDR3 has 16 residues. The germline CDR1 and CDR2 sequences are MNHEY and SMNVEV (reference sequence). V was trimmed by 3 bases and J by 5 bases, leaving 16 bases between them. This CDR3 is CASSFRRGPRTGELFF. The CDR3 coding sequence is TGTGCCAGCAGTTTTAGGAGGGGTCCCAGGACCGGGGAGCTGTTTTTT.

At least ten counts were recorded for this clonotype. The chain employs TRBV15 and TRBJ1-2, with no clear D. Trimming pared 2 bases from V and 2 bases from J, leaving 3 bases between. Germline CDR1 LNHNV, CDR2 YYDKDF (reference sequence). The CDR3 sequence is 12 residues long. CDR3 protein: CATSRQNYGYTF. Written as DNA, the CDR3 is TGTGCCACCAGCAGACAGAACTATGGCTACACCTTC.

The chain recombines TRBV30 with TRBJ2-3, with D perhaps TRBD1 (5 bases). The V and J ends lost 6 bases and 1 base respectively, with 17 bases between them. This CDR3 is built from 15 residues. Germline V gene lookup returns CDR1 GTSNPN and CDR2 SVGIG (reference sequence). The CDR3 is CACEFQGTGTDTQYF. The CDR3 DNA reads TGTGCCTGCGAATTCCAGGGCACAGGCACAGATACGCAGTATTTT.

This clonotype showed up many times. V gene TRBV19 combines with J gene TRBJ2-1, with D perhaps given as TRBD1 or TRBD2 (5 bases each). In germline, CDR1 is LNHDA, CDR2 SQIVND (reference sequence). V was pared by 7 bases and J by 1 base, with 11 bases between. The CDR3 has 14 residues. The CDR3 is CASTRDPSYNEQFF. The CDR3 DNA reads as TGTGCCAGTACCAGGGACCCGTCCTACAATGAGCAGTTCTTC. The whole variable domain, filled in from reference TRBV19 and TRBJ2-1, reads DGGITQSPKYLFRKEGQNVTLSCEQNLNHDAMYWYRQDPGQGLRLIYYSQIVNDFQKGDIAEGYSVSREKKESFPLTVTSAQKNPTAFYLCASTRDPSYNEQFFGPGTRLTVL.